A selection of T cell receptor beta chains follows, all from one sample in a study of OX40 agonist ivuxolimab in advanced cancers. The data were produced by immunoSEQ multiplex PCR, yet TCRdb's version contains in-frame clones alone and is incomplete. Found here are under 65,000 clones, about 89% of them singletons; the top ten hold about 12%. The specimen comprised CD4+ or CD8+ T cells sorted from blood, sampled in a trial of the OX40 agonist ivuxolimab. The origin of the receptors is an adult with an advanced solid tumor such as melanoma, head and neck, liver or kidney cancer. CDR3s include the opening cysteine and the closing phenylalanine or tryptophan. D genes are given only for firm matches. Only some rows state a clone size, as once, few, many or a class for expanded clones.

D: TRBD1; V: TRBV18; size: NA; J: TRBJ1-4; CDR3: CASAGTDNEKLFF; DNA: TGTGCCAGCGCCGGGACAGATAATGAAAAACTGTTTTTT
D: TRBD1; V: TRBV6-6; size: NA; J: TRBJ1-2; CDR3: CASSYRAGGGGYTF; DNA: TGTGCCAGCAGTTACCGGGCAGGGGGAGGTGGCTACACCTTC
D: TRBD2; V: TRBV2; size: NA; J: TRBJ2-3; CDR3: CASKGPGREGTQYF; DNA: TGTGCCAGCAAGGGGCCCGGAAGGGAGGGTACGCAGTATTTT
D: NA; V: TRBV7-9; size: NA; J: TRBJ2-5; CDR3: CASLRAEETQYF; DNA: TGTGCCAGCTTGAGAGCAGAAGAGACCCAGTACTTC
D: TRBD1; V: TRBV4-1; size: NA; J: TRBJ1-1; CDR3: CASSPQDRGRAFF; DNA: TGCGCCAGCAGCCCCCAGGACAGGGGAAGAGCTTTCTTT
D: NA; V: TRBV19; size: NA; J: TRBJ2-7; CDR3: CASSIGAASYEQYF; DNA: TGTGCCAGTAGTATAGGGGCAGCCTCCTACGAGCAGTACTTC
D: TRBD2; V: TRBV5-1; size: NA; J: TRBJ2-1; CDR3: CASSLGIASGTYYNEQFF; DNA: TGCGCCAGCAGCTTGGGGATTGCTAGCGGAACCTACTACAATGAGCAGTTCTTC
D: TRBD1; V: TRBV6-6; size: NA; J: TRBJ1-4; CDR3: CASSLGQEEKLFF; DNA: TGTGCCAGCAGCCTCGGACAGGAGGAAAAACTGTTTTTT
D: NA; V: TRBV7-6; size: NA; J: TRBJ1-1; CDR3: CASSLRQGLTNTEAFF; DNA: TGTGCCAGCAGCTTAAGGCAGGGACTAACTAACACTGAAGCTTTCTTT
D: NA; V: TRBV28; size: NA; J: TRBJ1-6; CDR3: CASSFNNSPLHF; DNA: TGTGCCAGCAGTTTCAATAATTCACCCCTCCACTTT
D: NA; V: TRBV9; size: NA; J: TRBJ1-2; CDR3: CASSVDRGGGYTF; DNA: TGTGCCAGCAGCGTAGACCGGGGAGGCGGCTACACCTTC
D: NA; V: TRBV14; size: NA; J: TRBJ2-5; CDR3: CASSQEGLDWETQYF; DNA: TGTGCCAGCAGCCAAGAAGGACTCGACTGGGAGACCCAGTACTTC
D: NA; V: TRBV15; size: NA; J: TRBJ2-2; CDR3: CATSRDWGLDTGELFF; DNA: TGTGCCACCAGCAGAGATTGGGGGCTCGACACCGGGGAGCTGTTTTTT
D: TRBD1; V: TRBV5-1; size: NA; J: TRBJ2-3; CDR3: CASSLRQGGKTDTQYF; DNA: TGCGCCAGCAGCCTTAGACAGGGGGGGAAAACAGATACGCAGTATTTT
D: TRBD1; V: TRBV6-6; size: NA; J: TRBJ2-7; CDR3: CASLIGAGGNHEQYF; DNA: TGTGCCAGCCTTATTGGGGCAGGGGGAAACCACGAGCAGTACTTC
D: NA; V: TRBV28; size: NA; J: TRBJ2-7; CDR3: CASSLRHEQYF; DNA: TGTGCCAGCAGTTTAAGGCACGAGCAGTACTTC
D: NA; V: TRBV5-1; size: few; J: TRBJ2-7; CDR3: CASSLAQQGYEQYF; DNA: TGCGCCAGCAGCTTGGCCCAACAGGGCTACGAGCAGTACTTC
D: TRBD1; V: TRBV5-8; size: NA; J: TRBJ2-5; CDR3: CASSLEGARDETQYF; DNA: TGTGCCAGCAGCTTGGAGGGGGCCAGGGACGAGACCCAGTACTTC
D: NA; V: TRBV6-1; size: once; J: TRBJ2-1; CDR3: CASSGGRGAVGMDEQFF; DNA: TGTGCCAGCAGTGGGGGTCGGGGTGCGGTAGGTATGGATGAGCAGTTCTTC
D: TRBD2; V: TRBV9; size: NA; J: TRBJ2-5; CDR3: CASSEGTSDLETQYF; DNA: TGTGCCAGCAGCGAGGGGACTAGCGATCTAGAGACCCAGTACTTC
D: NA; V: TRBV7-2; size: once; J: TRBJ2-2; CDR3: CASSSGFNTGELFF; DNA: TGTGCCAGCAGCTCCGGTTTCAACACCGGGGAGCTGTTTTTT
D: TRBD1; V: TRBV11-3; size: NA; J: TRBJ2-3; CDR3: CASSSLDRGDTQYF; DNA: TGTGCCAGCAGCTCCCTTGACAGGGGAGATACGCAGTATTTT
D: TRBD2; V: TRBV27; size: NA; J: TRBJ2-1; CDR3: CASRPGTSRSYNEQFF; DNA: TGTGCCAGCAGGCCAGGGACTAGTAGGTCCTACAATGAGCAGTTCTTC